A selection of T cell receptor beta chains follows, all from one sample in a study of cytomegalovirus exposure and HLA in healthy donors. Only in-frame clones appear in the TCRdb table, and some are missing; sequencing was by immunoSEQ multiplex PCR. The table lists approximately 99,000 clones, approximately 86% of them singletons, with over 2.5% in the top ten. Sequenced input: PBMCs. These receptors were collected from a woman younger than 35 in good health and CMV-seronegative. Each CDR3 is given with its conserved first and last residue. Each record gives: J gene, D gene, clone size, V gene, CDR3 DNA, CDR3 protein. A D gene is named only where the DNA matches it firmly. The size field is filled for only some rows; it gives once, few, many or a size class.

j_gene: TRBJ2-7; d_gene: NA; abundance: NA; v_gene: TRBV6-1; CDR3nt: TGTGCCAGCAGCTGGGGCGGAGACGAGCAGTACTTC; CDR3aa: CASSWGGDEQYF
j_gene: TRBJ2-2; d_gene: NA; abundance: NA; v_gene: TRBV27; CDR3nt: TGTGCCAGCAGTTTACTTCCCGGGGAGCTGTTTTTT; CDR3aa: CASSLLPGELFF
j_gene: TRBJ1-6; d_gene: NA; abundance: NA; v_gene: TRBV5-1; CDR3nt: TGCGCCAGCAGCTTGGAGGGGTCTAATTCACCCCTCCACTTT; CDR3aa: CASSLEGSNSPLHF
j_gene: TRBJ2-7; d_gene: NA; abundance: NA; v_gene: TRBV2; CDR3nt: TGTGCCAGCAGTGAAGTCGGGAATTCGCCGGGCGAGCAGTACTTC; CDR3aa: CASSEVGNSPGEQYF
j_gene: TRBJ1-2; d_gene: NA; abundance: NA; v_gene: TRBV6-4; CDR3nt: TGTGCCAGCAGTGACCACAGGGACGGCTACACCTTC; CDR3aa: CASSDHRDGYTF
j_gene: TRBJ1-2; d_gene: NA; abundance: NA; v_gene: TRBV27; CDR3nt: TGTGCCAGCAGCCCCAAAGGAGGGAGACCTAACTATGGCTACACCTTC; CDR3aa: CASSPKGGRPNYGYTF
j_gene: TRBJ2-2; d_gene: NA; abundance: NA; v_gene: TRBV28; CDR3nt: TGTGCCAGCAGTTTGTCCCTTCGCACCGGGGAGCTGTTTTTT; CDR3aa: CASSLSLRTGELFF
j_gene: TRBJ2-7; d_gene: NA; abundance: NA; v_gene: TRBV6-1; CDR3nt: TGTGCCAGCAGTGAATACTGGACAGCTTCCTACGAGCAGTACTTC; CDR3aa: CASSEYWTASYEQYF
j_gene: TRBJ1-1; d_gene: NA; abundance: few; v_gene: TRBV5-1; CDR3nt: TGCGCCAGCAGAGGACAGTTGAACACTGAAGCTTTCTTT; CDR3aa: CASRGQLNTEAFF
j_gene: TRBJ2-7; d_gene: NA; abundance: once; v_gene: TRBV2; CDR3nt: TGTGCCAGCAGGGGGGGTGAGGGAGAGCAGTACTTC; CDR3aa: CASRGGEGEQYF
j_gene: TRBJ2-1; d_gene: NA; abundance: NA; v_gene: TRBV7-2; CDR3nt: TGTGCCAGCAGCTTTCTGGGACTTTTGTACAATGAGCAGTTCTTC; CDR3aa: CASSFLGLLYNEQFF
j_gene: TRBJ1-5; d_gene: NA; abundance: NA; v_gene: TRBV5-1; CDR3nt: TGCGCCAGCAGCTTTCTCTATTTATCAGGGAAACAGCCCCAGCATTTT; CDR3aa: CASSFLYLSGKQPQHF
j_gene: TRBJ1-1; d_gene: NA; abundance: NA; v_gene: TRBV20-1; CDR3nt: TGCAAACAGGGGAACACTGAAGCTTTCTTT; CDR3aa: CKQGNTEAFF
j_gene: TRBJ1-6; d_gene: NA; abundance: NA; v_gene: TRBV28; CDR3nt: TGTGCCAGCAGTTTATCGGGAAGAGTTGGCCTCCACTTT; CDR3aa: CASSLSGRVGLHF
j_gene: TRBJ2-6; d_gene: TRBD1; abundance: NA; v_gene: TRBV5-1; CDR3nt: TGCGCCAGCAGCTTAACCCTAGACAGGGACCCAGACTTATCTGGGGCCAACGTCCTGACTTTC; CDR3aa: CASSLTLDRDPDLSGANVLTF
j_gene: TRBJ1-5; d_gene: TRBD1; abundance: NA; v_gene: TRBV7-9; CDR3nt: TGTGCCAGCAGCCCCGGACAGGGATGGGATCAGCCCCAGCATTTT; CDR3aa: CASSPGQGWDQPQHF
j_gene: TRBJ1-4; d_gene: NA; abundance: NA; v_gene: TRBV14; CDR3nt: TGTGCCAGCAGCCAAGGACGGCGGAATGAAAAACTGTTTTTT; CDR3aa: CASSQGRRNEKLFF
j_gene: TRBJ1-1; d_gene: NA; abundance: NA; v_gene: TRBV6-4; CDR3nt: TGTGCCAGCGCCACAGCCCCGCACACTGAAGCTTTCTTT; CDR3aa: CASATAPHTEAFF
j_gene: TRBJ2-2; d_gene: NA; abundance: few; v_gene: TRBV9; CDR3nt: TGTGCCAGCAGCGTAAAGGCAGGAGGATCCGGGGAGCTGTTTTTT; CDR3aa: CASSVKAGGSGELFF
j_gene: TRBJ1-1; d_gene: NA; abundance: NA; v_gene: TRBV25-1; CDR3nt: TGTGCCAGCAGCCTAGGGGGGGGAGTAGACACTGAAGCTTTCTTT; CDR3aa: CASSLGGGVDTEAFF
j_gene: TRBJ1-5; d_gene: NA; abundance: NA; v_gene: TRBV27; CDR3nt: TGTGCCAGCAGTCCCTGGGGGCAGGGATTAAATCAGCCCCAGCATTTT; CDR3aa: CASSPWGQGLNQPQHF
j_gene: TRBJ1-6; d_gene: NA; abundance: NA; v_gene: TRBV2; CDR3nt: TGTGCCAGCAGTTTACAGGGATATAATTCACCCCTCCACTTT; CDR3aa: CASSLQGYNSPLHF